A selection of T cell receptor beta chains follows, all from one sample in a study of post-analysis software for immune sequencing data. MiXCR, run by TCRdb on the PCR reads, gives a single entry per CDR3 protein. The profile covers 700,000 to 800,000 distinct CDR3 sequences, with approximately 30% appearing a single time and 0.5% to 0.6% taken by the ten largest. Sequencing was carried out using blood. The source is a girl aged 10-17 years with multiple sclerosis. CDR3s include the opening cysteine and the closing phenylalanine or tryptophan. A D gene is named only where the DNA matches it firmly. Size is stated for part of the rows, as once, few or many counts, or as a class when the clone is expanded.

14	few	TRBJ2-1	TRBV6-2/TRBV6-3	-	TGTGCCGGTCATTCGGGGGGCTTCTACAATGAGCAGTTCTTC	CAGHSGGFYNEQFF
14	few	TRBJ2-4	TRBV7-2	-	TGTGCCAGCAGCCCATTAGGGGTAGGGTACATTCAGTACTTC	CASSPLGVGYIQYF
17	few	TRBJ2-5	TRBV20-1	TRBD1	TGCAGTGCTAGACGTTACGGTGCTCAGGGGGCCCGGGAGACCCAGTACTTC	CSARRYGAQGARETQYF
13	many	TRBJ2-5	TRBV29-1	TRBD2	TGCAGCGGATCGGCTAGCGGGAGTGGGACCCAGTACTTC	CSGSASGSGTQYF
15	-	TRBJ2-3	TRBV11-2	-	TGTGCCAGCAGCCCCCAAGGCATCCTTTCAGATACGCAGTATTTT	CASSPQGILSDTQYF
12	-	TRBJ1-2	TRBV2	-	TGTGCCAGCAAGGCCGGGTCCTATGGCTACACCTTC	CASKAGSYGYTF
16	few	TRBJ2-5	TRBV24-1	-	TGTGCCACCAGTGATTTCCCGTTGGGAGTACAAGAGACCCAGTACTTC	CATSDFPLGVQETQYF
15	-	TRBJ1-6	TRBV4-3	-	TGCGCCAGCAGCCAAGACCGAAGGAGTAATTCACCCCTCCACTTT	CASSQDRRSNSPLHF
13	few	TRBJ2-7	TRBV7-2	-	TGTGCCAGCAGCTCAAACAGGGTTATGGAGCAGTACTTC	CASSSNRVMEQYF
18	few	TRBJ1-5	TRBV7-8	-	TGTGCCAGCAGCTTGGTATTCAGGAGGGGTTGGGCCCCCGTGCCCCAGCATTTT	CASSLVFRRGWAPVPQHF
14	-	TRBJ2-3	TRBV9	-	TGTGCCAGCAGCGTAGACTATCGAGGAGGTACGCAGTATTTT	CASSVDYRGGTQYF
14	many	TRBJ2-7	TRBV20-1	TRBD1	TGCAGTGCTAGAGAGCAGGGACAGCCCTACGAGCAGTACTTC	CSAREQGQPYEQYF
14	-	TRBJ2-4	TRBV5-6	-	TGTGCCAGCAGCTTGGCCGCCGGGGGGCCTGAGCAGTACTTC	CASSLAAGGPEQYF
14	once	TRBJ1-2	TRBV7-2	-	TGTGCCAGCAGCTTGTATGGGCAGAACTATGGCTACACCTTC	CASSLYGQNYGYTF
14	-	TRBJ2-1	TRBV6-5	-	TGTGCCAGCAGTTCGATGGTCGCGTGGAATGAGCAGTTCTTC	CASSSMVAWNEQFF
16	many	TRBJ2-1	TRBV11-2	TRBD2	TGTGCCAGCAGCCCGACTAGCGGGAGGGCCTACAATGAGCAGTTCTTC	CASSPTSGRAYNEQFF
18	-	TRBJ2-6	TRBV5-6	-	TGTGTCAGCAGCTTGTGGGGGATCCTCACCTCTGGGGCCAACGTCCTGACTTTC	CVSSLWGILTSGANVLTF
16	few	TRBJ2-5	TRBV9	TRBD2	TGTGCCAGCAGCGCGTCCGGGACTAGCGGGTTTGAGACCCAGTACTTC	CASSASGTSGFETQYF
16	-	TRBJ2-7	TRBV28	TRBD1	TGTGCCAGCAGTTTCGGAAGATCAGACAGGGCCGACGAGCAGTACTTC	CASSFGRSDRADEQYF
15	-	TRBJ2-1	TRBV20-1	-	TGCAGTGCTAGAGATTTGCGGGCCTCCTACAATGAGCAGTTCTTC	CSARDLRASYNEQFF
13	-	TRBJ1-2	TRBV27	-	TGTGCCAGCAGTCCCCCCGGCGGAAGGGGCTACACCTTC	CASSPPGGRGYTF
22	-	TRBJ2-7	TRBV11-2	TRBD2	TGTGCCAGCAGCTCCCGTTGGGTCCCCGGGACTAGCGGGAGGAACCCCAAGGATGAGCAGTACTTC	CASSSRWVPGTSGRNPKDEQYF
15	-	TRBJ2-5	TRBV21-1	-	TGTGCCAGCAGCAAAGGATCCGGGGGTCAAGAGACCCAGTACTTC	CASSKGSGGQETQYF
15	few	TRBJ1-4	TRBV7-2	-	TGTGCCAGCAGCTCACAGGGCTGGGGTAATGAAAAACTGTTTTTT	CASSSQGWGNEKLFF
15	once	TRBJ1-1	TRBV3-1	-	TGTGTCACCGCACCGGGTTGGGGATCGGGTACTGAAGCTTTCTTT	CVTAPGWGSGTEAFF
16	-	TRBJ2-1	TRBV6-1	-	TGTGCCAGCAGTGAATGGATGCAGGTCGGAGTCGATGAGCAGTTCTTC	CASSEWMQVGVDEQFF
16	-	TRBJ2-1	TRBV5-4	-	TGTGCCAGCAGCCCCGCCGGGACATGGGGCCGGGGCGAGCAGTTCTTC	CASSPAGTWGRGEQFF
17	-	TRBJ2-5	TRBV28	TRBD2	TGTGCCAGCAGTTTGGGCGGTGGAGCGGGGCCACAAGAGACCCAGTACTTC	CASSLGGGAGPQETQYF
14	-	TRBJ2-7	TRBV20-1	-	TGCAGTGCTAGGGGGGAAATACGGGTGGTCGAGCAGTACTTC	CSARGEIRVVEQYF
15	-	TRBJ2-3	TRBV7-2	TRBD1	TGTGCCAGCAGCGCGACAGGGGAGTCGGTAGATACGCAGTATTTT	CASSATGESVDTQYF
13	-	TRBJ2-1	TRBV20-1	TRBD2	TGCAGTGCTCCTCGGGGGGGCCTTGGCGAGCAGTTCTTC	CSAPRGGLGEQFF
15	few	TRBJ1-2	TRBV4-3	TRBD1	TGCGCCAGCAGCCGGTCCGGGACAGGGACGTATGGCTACACCTTC	CASSRSGTGTYGYTF
14	-	TRBJ1-2	TRBV28	TRBD1	TGTGCCAGCAGGGGGCCGGGACAGGCTCATGGCTACACCTTC	CASRGPGQAHGYTF
15	-	TRBJ2-5	TRBV2	TRBD1	TGTGCCAGCAGTGGAGGCGACAGGGACCAAGAGACCCAGTACTTC	CASSGGDRDQETQYF
15	-	TRBJ2-5	TRBV12-3/TRBV12-4	-	TGTGCCAGCAGTTCATCCGGGACACCTCAAGAGACCCAGTACTTC	CASSSSGTPQETQYF
13	many	TRBJ2-5	TRBV11-2	-	TGTGCCAGCAGCTTAGGATTAGCGGAGACCCAGTACTTC	CASSLGLAETQYF
15	-	TRBJ1-1	TRBV4-3	TRBD1	TGCGCCAGCAGTAGCCGAGGGACAGGGGACACTGAAGCTTTCTTT	CASSSRGTGDTEAFF
15	-	TRBJ1-6	TRBV20-1	-	TGCAGTGCTAGAGATGTGGGGGCGGGAAATTCACCCCTCCACTTT	CSARDVGAGNSPLHF
12	few	TRBJ2-7	TRBV12-3/TRBV12-4	-	TGTGCCAGCAGTTTTTTCACGGACGAGCAGTACTTC	CASSFFTDEQYF
18	-	TRBJ2-3	TRBV7-2	-	TGTGCCAGCAGCTTATTAGGGGGCTGGCGGGGTAGCACAGATACGCAGTATTTT	CASSLLGGWRGSTDTQYF
14	-	TRBJ2-3	TRBV28	-	TGTGCCAGCAGCGGGACACTGGTCACAGATACGCAGTATTTT	CASSGTLVTDTQYF
17	-	TRBJ2-1	TRBV6-1	-	TGTGCCAGCAGTGAAGGTCCCGCTAGTTATTTTTACAATGAGCAGTTCTTC	CASSEGPASYFYNEQFF
13	-	TRBJ2-4	TRBV20-1	-	TGCAGTGCTACCGGACAGCGCCCCAACATTCAGTACTTC	CSATGQRPNIQYF
14	few	TRBJ1-2	TRBV28	-	TGTGCCAGCAGTTTATGGGTTAACAACTATGGCTACACCTTC	CASSLWVNNYGYTF
15	-	TRBJ1-4	TRBV5-1	-	TGCGCCAGCAGCTTGACGTTGACAACTAATGAAAAACTGTTTTTT	CASSLTLTTNEKLFF
13	-	TRBJ1-5	TRBV7-9	-	TGTGCCAGCAGCTTAGGGGGGCCGGGGCCCCAGCATTTT	CASSLGGPGPQHF
13	few	TRBJ1-2	TRBV24-1	-	TGTGCCACCAGTTCGAAAGGCAACTATGGCTACACCTTC	CATSSKGNYGYTF
17	-	TRBJ2-1	TRBV20-1	-	TGCAGTGCCCAAGAGATGGAGGGCGCGGGGGCTACCGATGAGCAGTTCTTC	CSAQEMEGAGATDEQFF
17	few	TRBJ1-5	TRBV6-1	TRBD1	TGTGCCAGCAGTGGCAGGACAGGGGGCGCGAGCAATCAGCCCCAGCATTTT	CASSGRTGGASNQPQHF
14	few	TRBJ2-1	TRBV6-4	TRBD1	TGTGCCAGCAGCGACAGGGCCTCCTACAATGAGCAGTTCTTC	CASSDRASYNEQFF
15	-	TRBJ1-5	TRBV9	-	TGTGCCAGCAGCGTCGGACAGTCGGTGTATGAGCCCCAGCATTTT	CASSVGQSVYEPQHF
15	-	TRBJ1-2	TRBV7-2	-	TGTGTCAGCAGCGGGAGGACAGAAAGAAACTATGGCTACACCTTC	CVSSGRTERNYGYTF
15	-	TRBJ2-1	TRBV6-4	TRBD2	TGTGCCAGCAGTGAATCTAGCGGGAGTAGTAATGAGCAGTTCTTC	CASSESSGSSNEQFF
13	few	TRBJ1-2	TRBV6-4	TRBD1	TGTGCCAGCAGCGACTCGGGACAGAGCGGCTACACCTTC	CASSDSGQSGYTF
13	few	TRBJ1-5	TRBV29-1	-	TGCAGCGTCCTCGGGGAGGGTAATCAGCCCCAGCATTTT	CSVLGEGNQPQHF
12	many	TRBJ1-2	TRBV20-1	-	TGCAGTGCCCAGACAGGTAGCTATGGCTACACCTTC	CSAQTGSYGYTF
16	-	TRBJ2-5	TRBV4-1	TRBD2	TGCGCCAGCAGCCAAGTGACTAGCGGGCCCCAAGAGACCCAGTACTTC	CASSQVTSGPQETQYF